The entry below gives a single T cell receptor (beta chain) sequence along with its context. The sample comes from a study of cytomegalovirus exposure and HLA in healthy donors. PCR used 60 Vbeta primers and 13 Jbeta primers. This table comes from immunoSEQ multiplex PCR, and its TCRdb copy is limited to in-frame clones, with some not included. The data contain 80,000 to 100,000 clones, 81% of them singletons. The CDR3 has 15 amino acids. V lost 6 bases to trimming and J lost 0 bases, with 15 bases between them. Germline V gives CDR1 MNHNS, CDR2 SASEGT. Sequencing was performed on PBMCs. This receptor was identified in a man aged 40-55 years in good health and CMV-seropositive. J is TRBJ2-7 and V is TRBV6-1, with TRBD2 as a possible D gene (7 bases). The CDR3 coding sequence is TGTGCCAGCAGAGGGGGGGACTTCAGCTCCTACGAGCAGTACTTC. Protein: CASRGGDFSSYEQYF.